The following is a T cell receptor beta chain sequence with its context. As yet, its antigen is unknown. Repertoires were generated with immunoSEQ multiplex PCR, while TCRdb's copy carries only in-frame clones and drops some. Of approximately 120,000 clones in the sample, over 90% were seen once. These data are taken from a study of T cell responses to AZD1222 COVID-19 vaccine. The CDR3 contains 13 residues. V lost 4 bases to trimming and J lost 1 base, with 7 bases between them. From germline, CDR1 is MNHEY and CDR2 SVGAGI. Findings of the study overall: Among spike-specific TCRs, nearly half reportedly target unmutated variant regions. Increases in Spike-specific TCR breadth and depth were seen after two AZD1222 doses. White British donors predominated, females outnumbered males, and clonal diversity was possibly underestimated. Only six people who got AZD1222 tested seropositive at baseline.

The clonotype comes from an adult in good health. The J gene is TRBJ1-1, the V gene TRBV6-5; D gene unclear. Material: peripheral blood, obtained on day 0 of AZD1222 vaccination. CDR3 sequence: CASSLAGNTEAFF. The CDR3 DNA reads TGTGCCAGCAGTTTGGCAGGGAACACTGAAGCTTTCTTT.